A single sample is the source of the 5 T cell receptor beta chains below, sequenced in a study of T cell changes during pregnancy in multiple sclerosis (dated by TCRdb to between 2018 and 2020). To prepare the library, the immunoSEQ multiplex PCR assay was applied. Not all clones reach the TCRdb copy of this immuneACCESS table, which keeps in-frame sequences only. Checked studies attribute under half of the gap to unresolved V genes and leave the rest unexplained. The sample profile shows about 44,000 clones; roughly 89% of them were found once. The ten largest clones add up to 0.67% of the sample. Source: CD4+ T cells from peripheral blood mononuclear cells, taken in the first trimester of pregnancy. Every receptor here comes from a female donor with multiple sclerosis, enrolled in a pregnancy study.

The CDR3 sequence is CSGYRGSNTGELFF. CDR3 in DNA: TGCAGCGGTTACAGGGGCTCGAACACCGGGGAGCTGTTTTTT. This chain uses TRBV29-1 with TRBJ2-2, with 7 bases aligning to TRBD1. The CDR3 totals 14 residues. The germline V gene encodes CDR1 SQVTM and CDR2 ANQGSEA. The ends lost 7 bases at V and 0 bases at J; junction bases unmatched: 5.

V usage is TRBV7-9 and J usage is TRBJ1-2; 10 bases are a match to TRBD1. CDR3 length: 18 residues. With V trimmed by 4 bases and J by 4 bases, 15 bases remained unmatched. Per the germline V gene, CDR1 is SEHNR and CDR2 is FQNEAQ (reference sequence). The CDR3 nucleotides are TGTGCCAGCAGCTCACCCGGGACAGGGGCCCTCCTGGGCTATGGCTACACCTTC. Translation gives CASSSPGTGALLGYGYTF.

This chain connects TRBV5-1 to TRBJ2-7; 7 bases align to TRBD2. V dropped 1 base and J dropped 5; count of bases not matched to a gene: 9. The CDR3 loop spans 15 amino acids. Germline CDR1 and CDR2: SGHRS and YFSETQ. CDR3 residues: CASSLLAGRGNEQYF. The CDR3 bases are TGCGCCAGCAGCTTGTTAGCAGGGCGGGGGAACGAGCAGTACTTC.

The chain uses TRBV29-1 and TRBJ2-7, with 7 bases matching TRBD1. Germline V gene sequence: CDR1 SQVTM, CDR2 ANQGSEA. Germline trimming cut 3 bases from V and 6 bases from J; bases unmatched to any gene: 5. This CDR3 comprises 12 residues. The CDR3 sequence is CSVDSGGGEQYF. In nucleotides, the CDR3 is TGCAGCGTTGATTCAGGGGGTGGCGAGCAGTACTTC.

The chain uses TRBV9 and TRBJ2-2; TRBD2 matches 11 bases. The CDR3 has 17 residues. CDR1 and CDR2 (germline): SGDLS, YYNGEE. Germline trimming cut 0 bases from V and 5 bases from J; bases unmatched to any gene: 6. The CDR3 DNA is TGTGCCAGCAGCGTAGTGGGTCTAGCGGGAGGTACCGGGGAGCTGTTTTTT. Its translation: CASSVVGLAGGTGELFF.